This TCR beta chain was captured by sequencing in a study of T cell changes during pregnancy in multiple sclerosis. Generated by immunoSEQ multiplex PCR, the TCRdb table keeps only in-frame clones and is missing some. The sample contains approximately 69,000 clones, roughly 92% of which appear only once. The CDR3 extends over 13 amino acids. Germline V gene lookup returns CDR1 SQVTM and CDR2 ANQGSEA. Losses at the gene ends were 3 bases for V and 7 bases for J; bases not matched to a gene: 5. Source: peripheral blood, taken in the second trimester of pregnancy. This sequence was found in a female donor in good health, enrolled as a control in a pregnancy study. The genes are TRBV29-1 and TRBJ2-7; TRBD1 matches at 11 bases. In DNA form, the CDR3 reads TGCAGCGTTGACGGACAGGGGGCGAGTGAGCAGTACTTC. As protein: CSVDGQGASEQYF.